Following are 20 T cell receptor beta chains from one sample sequenced in a study of CD8 T cells in ankylosing spondylitis. One entry per CDR3 protein results from TCRdb running MiXCR on the 5' RACE reads. The sample lists 250,000 to 300,000 distinct CDR3 sequences, under 20% occurring once. Sequenced input: blood, either unsorted or a sorted T cell fraction (not recorded which). Receptor source: a male donor with ankylosing spondylitis or in good health (not recorded which).

The table lists this clonotype with a few counts. V and J are TRBV28 and TRBJ1-4; D is unclear. The V end was cut by 3 bases, the J end by 7 bases, with 15 bases between. The CDR3 has 15 residues. Germline V CDR1 and CDR2: MDHEN, SYDVKM. The CDR3 DNA follows: TGTGCCAGCAGTTTTAGGTGGGAGTCCCCTGAAAAACTGTTTTTT. Encoded protein: CASSFRWESPEKLFF.

This clonotype showed up just a few times. This chain links TRBV12-3 or TRBV12-4 with TRBJ1-5; D ambiguous. V lost 5 bases and J lost 8, with 19 bases in between. CDR3 size: 15 residues. CDR3 sequence (DNA): TGTGCCAGCAGTGACTTTTCTGCGATCGGTGAGCCCCAGCATTTT. Translated: CASSDFSAIGEPQHF.

The V call is TRBV28, the J call TRBJ2-2, with D unclear. This CDR3 is 14 amino acids long. Trimming stripped 10 bases from V and 2 bases from J, with 14 bases between. Germline lookup yields CDR1 MDHEN and CDR2 SYDVKM. The DNA for the CDR3 is TGTGCCACCAGAGCTCGGCAAAACACCGGGGAGCTGTTTTTT. Encoded protein: CATRARQNTGELFF.

This rearrangement joins TRBV3-1 to TRBJ2-1; 10 nucleotides match TRBD2. Trimming removed 4 bases from V and 12 bases from J; junction bases left unmatched: 12. This CDR3 comprises 15 residues. CDR1 is LGHDT, CDR2 YNNKEL, per germline (reference sequence). Written as DNA, the CDR3 is TGTGCCAGCAGCCCGTCTAGCGGGAGCCCACGAGGGCAGTTCTTC. As protein: CASSPSSGSPRGQFF.

This clonotype was counted a few times. The DNA for the CDR3 is TGTGCCAGCAGCTTATGGCGGGAGGGCCTTGGCACAGATACGCAGTATTTT. Translation: CASSLWREGLGTDTQYF. V is TRBV7-3 and J is TRBJ2-3, with TRBD2 matching over 9 bases. The CDR3 length is 17 residues. The germline V gene encodes CDR1 SGHTA and CDR2 FQGTGA. V was clipped by 2 bases and J by 1 base; unmatched bases: 7.

The rearrangement uses TRBV21-1 and TRBJ2-1. TRBV21-1 is a documented pseudogene. CDR3 size: 11 residues. In DNA, the CDR3 is TGTGCCAGCAGCAACCGAGGTGAGCAGTTCTTC. Its translation is CASSNRGEQFF.

CDR3 in DNA: TGTGCCAGCAGTCCCGAGGCTGGGGCCAACGTCCTGACTTTC. The encoded protein is CASSPEAGANVLTF. The chain is built from TRBV27 and TRBJ2-6; the D is unclear. This CDR3 comprises 14 residues. Trimming took off 5 bases at V and 2 bases at J, with 7 bases between the two ends. From germline, CDR1 is MNHEY and CDR2 SMNVEV (reference sequence).

This clonotype was counted a few times. The DNA for the CDR3 is TGTGCCAGCTCACCATCTATCTACCACTGGTTGAATGGGCAGTATTTT. Encoded protein: CASSPSIYHWLNGQYF. The rearrangement links TRBV18 to TRBJ2-3, with no clear D. V dropped 2 bases and J dropped 11 bases, with 23 bases sitting between them. The CDR3 covers 16 residues. Germline values: CDR1 KGHSH, CDR2 LQKENI.

This clonotype was picked up a small number of times. The chain carries TRBV6-1 and TRBJ2-7, with TRBD2 matching over 7 bases. The ends lost 5 bases at V and 2 bases at J; junction bases unmatched: 9. Germline V gene sequence: CDR1 MNHNS, CDR2 SASEGT. CDR3 length: 15 residues. CDR3 nucleotide sequence: TGTGCCAGCAGTCCTCTCCCCGGGAGGCCCTACGAGCAGTACTTC. Its protein is CASSPLPGRPYEQYF.

The V and J genes are TRBV5-1 and TRBJ2-5, with 7 bases that match TRBD2. Germline loops: CDR1 SGHRS, CDR2 YFSETQ. This CDR3 comprises 15 residues. Trimming removed 0 bases from V and 5 bases from J; junction bases left unmatched: 7. CDR3: CASSLVGEGIETQYF. The CDR3 DNA follows: TGCGCCAGCAGCTTGGTGGGGGAGGGTATCGAGACCCAGTACTTC.

As for this clonotype: A much larger clone is a single base away; this may be a read error. The chain links TRBV27 to TRBJ1-5; D uncertain. This CDR3 region has 14 residues. V lost 0 bases and J 0 bases, leaving 3 bases between the germline ends. Germline lookup yields CDR1 MNHEY and CDR2 SMNVEV (reference sequence). The DNA for the CDR3 is TGTGCCAGCAGTTTATCTTTTAGCAATCAGCCCCAGCATTTT. Translated, it gives CASSLSFSNQPQHF.

This clonotype occurred many times. At one of its ends the junction is not consistent with the germline gene, which may arise from a read error. V and J are TRBV7-7 and TRBJ2-5; D unresolved. This CDR3 contains 15 residues. Germline V gene data show CDR1 as SSHAT and CDR2 as FNYEAQ (reference sequence). DNA of the CDR3: TGTGCTAGCAGCAGCTACACGGGCCAAGAAGAGACCCAGTACTTC. It is translated as CASSSYTGQEETQYF.

In its sample, this clonotype was seen once. The CDR3 DNA reads TGTGCCAGCAGCTTAGTACCCCATTACCAAGAGACCCAGTACTTC. Its protein is CASSLVPHYQETQYF. The chain has TRBV7-9 and TRBJ2-5; D uncertain. The germline V and J ends were trimmed by 1 base and 0 bases, with 9 bases remaining between them. Germline CDR1 and CDR2: SEHNR and FQNEAQ (reference sequence). CDR3 size: 15 residues. The full variable domain, rest sourced from reference TRBV7-9 and TRBJ2-5, is DTGVSQNPRHKITKRGQNVTFRCDPISEHNRLYWYRQTLGQGPEFLTYFQNEAQLEKSRLLSDRFSAERPKGSFSTLEIQRTEQGDSAMYLCASSLVPHYQETQYFGPGTRLLVL.

The genes are TRBV10-1 and TRBJ2-2; D uncertain. The CDR3 length is 14 residues. Germline V CDR1 and CDR2: WNHNN, SYGVQD (reference sequence). The germline V and J ends were trimmed by 4 bases and 4 bases, with 10 bases remaining between them. CDR3 residues: CASSAFPSTGELFF. CDR3 DNA sequence: TGCGCCAGCAGTGCCTTCCCCTCCACCGGGGAGCTGTTTTTT.

This sequence joins TRBV2 and TRBJ2-1; D is perhaps TRBD1 or TRBD2 (5 bases each). The germline V gene has CDR1 SNHLY and CDR2 FYNNEI. CDR3 length: 13 amino acids. Trimming removed 3 bases at V and 8 bases at J, with 11 bases between. CDR3 amino acids: CASSDPRGHEQFF. The CDR3 DNA follows: TGTGCCAGCAGTGACCCTCGGGGCCATGAGCAGTTCTTC.

A note on this clonotype: This may arise from a read error, as a much more abundant clone is one base away. The chain is built from TRBV4-3 and TRBJ2-1, with TRBD1 as a possible D gene (6 bases). Trimming removed 7 bases at V and 9 bases at J, with 16 bases between. The CDR3 length is 13 residues. Germline CDR1 LGHNA, CDR2 YSLEER. CDR3 region: CASNQYTGSEQFF. The CDR3 coding sequence is TGCGCCAGCAACCAGTACACAGGGAGTGAGCAGTTCTTC.

This chain links TRBV6-2 or TRBV6-3 with TRBJ2-1; a possible D gene is TRBD1 (6 bases). The CDR3 consists of 16 residues. The V end was cut by 6 bases, the J end by 6 bases, with 21 bases between. Germline loops: CDR1 MNHEY, CDR2 SVGEGT. The CDR3 coding sequence is TGTGCCAGCAGCAGGTGGGCGGCCGAAGGGGGCAATGAGCAGTTCTTC. Its translation: CASSRWAAEGGNEQFF.

The CDR3 region has the DNA TGTGCCACCAGCGAAGACGGGGGGCACGAGCAGTACTTC. Translating gives CATSEDGGHEQYF. The chain joins TRBV15 to TRBJ2-7; tentatively, D is TRBD2 (7 bases). This CDR3 is built from 13 residues. The germline V gene encodes CDR1 LNHNV and CDR2 YYDKDF (reference sequence). The V and J ends lost 5 bases and 5 bases respectively, with 13 bases between them. Full variable domain (outside the CDR3, taken from reference TRBV15 and TRBJ2-7): DAMVIQNPRYQVTQFGKPVTLSCSQTLNHNVMYWYQQKSSQAPKLLFHYYDKDFNNEADTPDNFQSRRPNTSFCFLDIRSPGLGDTAMYLCATSEDGGHEQYFGPGTRLTVT.

This clonotype was seen more than once but under ten times. The chain combines TRBV12-3 or TRBV12-4 with TRBJ2-3, with 7 positions matching TRBD2. The CDR3 length is 15 residues. Trimming removed 4 bases from V and 3 bases from J; junction bases left unmatched: 7. The CDR3 nucleotides read TGTGCCAGCAGTTCAGGACTAGTAAGAACAGATACGCAGTATTTT. Amino acids: CASSSGLVRTDTQYF.

This clonotype was detected only a few times. This rearrangement joins TRBV12-3 or TRBV12-4 to TRBJ2-7; TRBD1 matches at 7 bases. With 5 bases clipped from V and 4 bases from J, the junction kept 11 bases outside the gene matches. The CDR3 is 15 amino acids. The CDR3 loop is CASSPTGDQGYEQYF. Here the CDR3 DNA reads TGTGCCAGCAGTCCCACAGGGGACCAGGGGTACGAGCAGTACTTC.